What follows describes a single T cell receptor beta chain. This clone was picked up one time. There is no known antigen for this receptor. Qualities for individual bases were not recorded, and no much larger clone is one base off. The record originates from a study of shared clonotypes between healthy human individuals (dated by TCRdb to 2019 to 2021). Study-level background: The cohort comprised two women and a few men aged 18 to 49 years. For each donor, CD4 naive and CD4 memory were each run on three plates, CD8 naive on two plates, and CD8 memory on one plate. The study deeply sequenced blood TCR repertoires of 5 or 6 healthy adults to estimate repertoire size and the extent of clonotype sharing between individuals. To increase sequencing depth and limit assay-specific biases, different laboratories used diverse techniques to prepare libraries and sequence TCR repertoires. Leukapheresis yielded between about 0.8 and 9.5 billion PBMCs per donor. Points the paper makes about the study in general: Sampling was limited to blood, and TCR repertoires in tissue likely differ from TCR repertoires in blood. Incomplete sequencing was indicated by rarefaction of sorted-subset datasets, despite the large sequencing depth. Because the study included a small number of donors, the genetic and exposure-history diversity represented was limited. Higher generation probabilities were observed for clonotypes shared by all four sorted-subset donors than for non-shared clonotypes. Pairwise subsampling indicated that sequencing depth was expected to affect the degree of clonotype sharing among donors. Approximately 5% of naive CD4, roughly 3.6% of naive CD8, 2% to 2.5% of memory CD4, and around 0.4% of memory CD8 clonotypes were shared across a few donors. Naive subsets generally had larger estimated clonotype richness than memory subsets did.

Here V drops 5 bases and J drops 5 bases, and the junction holds 7 bases not matched to any gene. The CDR3 runs 16 residues from the cysteine to the phenylalanine. Solely the CDR3 DNA is kept, with 48 bases framed from the first base. From the germline V gene, CDR1 is SGHVS and CDR2 is FQNEAQ. Using the deep immunoSEQ assay, TCR CDR3 regions were amplified from genomic DNA by multiplex PCR. Extracted genomic DNA from each cell subset was spread evenly across all wells of several immunoSEQ 96-well plates, with each plate serving as a replicate. Each replicate PCR for sorted subsets received around 210 ng genomic DNA, equal to roughly 30,000 T cell genomes. Purified libraries were measured with a Qubit 3.0 fluorometer, size-checked on a Bioanalyzer 2100, and measured again with the KAPA Library Quantification kit. Each immunoSEQ 96-well plate was sequenced on its own single-read 150-cycle Illumina NextSeq 550 flow cell. On the study's bioinformatics: Because only junctional sequences without quality scores were contained in the immunoSEQ output, filtering matching that applied to full-length reads could not be performed. To assign V/J genes and CDR3, sequences were annotated against IMGT germline references using PyIR, a Python wrapper for IgBLAST v1.9. Reads with weak V/J assignments (E-value above 1e-6), missing CDR3, stop codons, out-of-frame junctions, or ambiguous translated residues were removed. V3J clonotypes were defined as sequences sharing the same inferred V gene, J gene, and CDR3 amino acid sequence. Percentage overlap between repertoires was computed as shared unique clonotypes divided by the size of the smaller repertoire. Three approaches were used to assess repertoire richness: RTK rarefaction, the Chao1 estimator, and Recon v2.1 estimates of unobserved clonotypes. Generation probabilities for all TCRbeta clonotypes obtained by the gDNA method from a handful of donors were computed using OLGA. Sourced from immuneACCESS, this table was stored by TCRdb with only in-frame sequences that have V and J called. A share of the clones is absent; for the studies checked, an unresolved V gene accounts for under half, and the remainder has no known explanation. The V and J calls and the clone size are those of that table, but D and trimming were determined from the DNA. Recorded for this sample are hundreds of thousands of clones; about 91% of them occurred a single time. Clones ranked in the top ten supply about 25% of the sample.

CD8 naive samples consisted of CD45RO-negative cells that were positively selected for CCR7, yielding a CD45RA+CCR7+ population without TemRA cells. Donors were healthy HIV-negative adults with no recently reported acute infections or vaccinations. Every donor was a Caucasian adult residing in Nashville, Tennessee, USA. After blood collection by leukapheresis, PBMCs were isolated using Ficoll-Histopaque density gradient centrifugation and then cryopreserved in the vapor phase of liquid nitrogen. Analytical flow cytometry was used to check the purity and quantity of every magnetically sorted T cell population. Each sorted fraction had its genomic DNA isolated and then quantified by UV absorbance on a Nanodrop 2000c.

The sample comprised naive CD8+ T cells sorted from blood. Explained via the paper, the cell subset or site label denotes: CD45RA+CCR7+. The sequence is built from TRBV7-8 and TRBJ2-1; 12 middle bases align to TRBD2. The receptor's source is a man aged 25-40 years in good health. DNA sequence: TGTGCCAGCAGCCCAGAACTAGCGGGAGGCCACAATGAGCAGTTCTTC. Its coded protein is CASSPELAGGHNEQFF.